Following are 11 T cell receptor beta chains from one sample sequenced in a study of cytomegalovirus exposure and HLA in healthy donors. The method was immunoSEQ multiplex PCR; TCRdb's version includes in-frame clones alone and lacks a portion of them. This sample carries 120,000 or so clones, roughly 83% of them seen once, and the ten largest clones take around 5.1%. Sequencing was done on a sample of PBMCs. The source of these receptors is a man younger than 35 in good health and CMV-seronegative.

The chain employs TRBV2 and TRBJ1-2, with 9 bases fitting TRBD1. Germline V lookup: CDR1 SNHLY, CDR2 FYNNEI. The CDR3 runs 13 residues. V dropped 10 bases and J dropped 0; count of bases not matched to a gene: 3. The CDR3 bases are TGTGCCAAATGGGACAGGGCTAACTATGGCTACACCTTC. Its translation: CAKWDRANYGYTF.

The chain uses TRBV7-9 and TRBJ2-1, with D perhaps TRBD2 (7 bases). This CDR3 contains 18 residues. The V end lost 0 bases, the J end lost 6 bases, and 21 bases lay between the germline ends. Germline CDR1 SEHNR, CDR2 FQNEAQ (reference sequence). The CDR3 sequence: CASSLAWAGAVTSNEQFF. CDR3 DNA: TGTGCCAGCAGCTTAGCGTGGGCGGGGGCCGTTACGAGCAATGAGCAGTTCTTC.

Here the CDR3 DNA reads TGTGCCAGTAGTATTTTATCCGGACAGTCATTAAGCGAGCAGTACTTC. Residues: CASSILSGQSLSEQYF. The chain combines TRBV19 with TRBJ2-7; a possible D gene is TRBD1 (6 bases). This CDR3 comprises 16 residues. V shed 3 bases and J shed 6 bases, with 21 bases lying between them. CDR1 and CDR2 from the germline V gene are LNHDA and SQIVND (reference sequence).

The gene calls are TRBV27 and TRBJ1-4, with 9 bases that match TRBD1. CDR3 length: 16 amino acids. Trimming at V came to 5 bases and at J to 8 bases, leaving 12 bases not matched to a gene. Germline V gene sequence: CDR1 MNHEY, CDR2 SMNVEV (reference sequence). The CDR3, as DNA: TGTGCCAGCAGTGCCTCGTGGACAGGGGTAGGGGAAAAACTGTTTTTT. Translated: CASSASWTGVGEKLFF.

The CDR3 DNA reads as TGTGCCAGTAGTATTCTAGCGGTTCCCTACGAGCAGTACTTC. It encodes CASSILAVPYEQYF. The rearrangement links TRBV19 to TRBJ2-7, with 7 bases that match TRBD2. The CDR3 spans 14 residues. Trimming at V came to 3 bases and at J to 2 bases, leaving 4 bases not matched to a gene. The germline CDR1 and CDR2 sequences are LNHDA and SQIVND (reference sequence).

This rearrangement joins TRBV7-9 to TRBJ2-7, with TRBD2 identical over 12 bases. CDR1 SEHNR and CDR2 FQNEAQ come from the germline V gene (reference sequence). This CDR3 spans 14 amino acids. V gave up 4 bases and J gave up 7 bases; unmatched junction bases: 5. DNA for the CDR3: TGTGCCAGCAGCTCCGGACTAGCGGGGTGGGAGCAGTACTTC. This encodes CASSSGLAGWEQYF.

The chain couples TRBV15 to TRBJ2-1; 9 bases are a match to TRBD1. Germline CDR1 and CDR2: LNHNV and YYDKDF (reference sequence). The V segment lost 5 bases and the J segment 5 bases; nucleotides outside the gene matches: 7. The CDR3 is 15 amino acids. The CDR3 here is CATSDGTGFNNEQFF. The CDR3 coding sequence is TGTGCCACCAGCGATGGGACAGGGTTTAACAATGAGCAGTTCTTC.

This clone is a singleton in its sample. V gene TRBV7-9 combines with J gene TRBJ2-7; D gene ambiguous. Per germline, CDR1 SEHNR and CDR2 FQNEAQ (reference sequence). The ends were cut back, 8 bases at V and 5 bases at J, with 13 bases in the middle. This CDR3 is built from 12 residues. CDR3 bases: TGTGCCAGCCGAGGCAGCCCCCACGAGCAGTACTTC. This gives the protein CASRGSPHEQYF.

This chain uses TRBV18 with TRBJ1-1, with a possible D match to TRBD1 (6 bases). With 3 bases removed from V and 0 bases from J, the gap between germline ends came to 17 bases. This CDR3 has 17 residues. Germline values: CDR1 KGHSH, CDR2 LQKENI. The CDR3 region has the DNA TGTGCCAGCTCACCGTTCCAGGGGACGCTGATGAACACTGAAGCTTTCTTT. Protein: CASSPFQGTLMNTEAFF.

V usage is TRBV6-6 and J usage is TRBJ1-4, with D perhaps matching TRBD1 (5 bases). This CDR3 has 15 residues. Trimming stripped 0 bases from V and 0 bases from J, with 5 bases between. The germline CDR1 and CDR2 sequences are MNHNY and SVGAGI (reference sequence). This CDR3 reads CASSYSGATNEKLFF. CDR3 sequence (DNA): TGTGCCAGCAGTTACTCAGGGGCAACTAATGAAAAACTGTTTTTT.

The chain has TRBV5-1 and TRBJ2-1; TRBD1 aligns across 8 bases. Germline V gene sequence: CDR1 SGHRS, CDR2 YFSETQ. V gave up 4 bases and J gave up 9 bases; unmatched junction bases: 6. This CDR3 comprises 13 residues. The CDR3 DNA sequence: TGCGCCAGCAGCCCAGGGACAGGTGGTGAGCAGTTCTTC. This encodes CASSPGTGGEQFF.